These 16 T cell receptor beta chains came from one sample sequenced in a study of blood T cell repertoires in COVID-19 (dated by TCRdb to about 2020). The library was made by the immunoSEQ multiplex PCR assay. Sourced from immuneACCESS, this table was stored by TCRdb with only in-frame sequences that have V and J called. A share of the clones is absent; for the studies checked, an unresolved V gene accounts for under half, and the remainder has no known explanation. This sample is represented by hundreds of thousands of clones; 87% of them were singletons. Roughly 6.3% of the sample goes to the ten largest clones. The sample comprised peripheral blood. The receptor source for this set is a woman aged 45-59 years with COVID-19, enrolled during active disease.

The chain recombines TRBV4-3 with TRBJ2-3; 7 bases fit TRBD2. The CDR3 covers 15 residues. V was clipped by 4 bases and J by 4 bases; unmatched bases: 8. Germline lookup yields CDR1 LGHNA and CDR2 YSLEER. As DNA, the CDR3 is TGCGCCAGCAGCCCCCCCGGGGGAGGGTCAGATACGCAGTATTTT. Translating it yields CASSPPGGGSDTQYF.

This clone showed up just a few times. The rearrangement joins TRBV5-4 to TRBJ1-2; 10 bases align to TRBD1. The CDR3 runs to 15 residues. Per germline, CDR1 SGHNT and CDR2 YYREEE (reference sequence). Trimming removed 4 bases from V and 7 bases from J; junction bases left unmatched: 10. CDR3 DNA: TGTGCCAGCAGCGGCGGGCGACAGGGGGCTCGTGGCTACACCTTC. Protein: CASSGGRQGARGYTF.

The genes are TRBV3-1 (or the pseudogene TRBV3-2) and TRBJ2-7; TRBD2 agrees at 7 bases. The CDR3 consists of 14 residues. The germline gives CDR1 LGHDT, CDR2 YNNKEL (reference sequence). Trimming cost V 4 bases and J 3 bases; bases outside gene matches: 6. In DNA form, the CDR3 reads TGTGCCAGCAGCCCCCGGGACTACCTCTACGAGCAGTACTTC. Its translation is CASSPRDYLYEQYF.

The chain couples TRBV10-1 to TRBJ2-7; 11 nucleotides line up with TRBD2. V lost 0 bases and J lost 0; bases outside the gene matches: 4. The CDR3 has 17 residues. The germline V gene encodes CDR1 WNHNN and CDR2 SYGVQD (reference sequence). CDR3 region: CASSESGLAESSYEQYF. As DNA, the CDR3 is TGCGCCAGCAGTGAGTCGGGACTAGCGGAAAGCTCCTACGAGCAGTACTTC.

The CDR3 protein is CASSQSVSGASYEQYF. The CDR3 DNA is TGCGCCAGCAGCCAATCCGTTTCGGGAGCGTCCTACGAGCAGTACTTC. The J gene is TRBJ2-7, the V gene TRBV5-1, with a tentative D call TRBD2 (6 bases). Trimming removed 4 bases at V and 1 base at J, with 18 bases between. The CDR3 loop spans 16 amino acids. CDR1 and CDR2 (germline): SGHRS, YFSETQ.

This chain connects TRBV30 to TRBJ1-2; D might be TRBD1 (6 bases). Trimming took 2 bases from V and 6 from J, leaving 13 bases between them. The CDR3 length is 13 residues. The germline V gene has CDR1 GTSNPN and CDR2 SVGIG (reference sequence). The CDR3 protein is CAWSQQTGNGYTF. The CDR3 bases are TGTGCCTGGAGTCAGCAAACAGGGAATGGCTACACCTTC.

The chain links TRBV6-1 to TRBJ2-4, with 10 bases matching TRBD2. The CDR3 is 19 amino acids. V lost 1 base to trimming and J lost 1 base; unmatched junction nucleotides: 10. CDR1 MNHNS and CDR2 SASEGT come from the germline V gene. CDR3 in amino acids: CASSEEIAGGKGAKNIQYF. The CDR3 bases are TGTGCCAGCAGTGAAGAAATAGCGGGGGGCAAGGGGGCCAAAAACATTCAGTACTTC.

The gene calls are TRBV4-1 and TRBJ1-3, with TRBD1 matching 8 bases. V trimming: 0 bases; J trimming: 4 bases; junction bases outside the gene matches: 2. CDR1 and CDR2 (germline): MGHRA, YSYEKL. CDR3 length equals 15 residues. The CDR3 spells CASSQDRGLGNTIYF. The CDR3 DNA is TGCGCCAGCAGCCAAGACAGGGGGCTAGGAAACACCATATATTTT.

This chain joins TRBV7-9 and TRBJ1-1, with D possibly matching TRBD1 (6 bases). Between the trimmed V and J ends, which lost 5 bases and 1 base, there was a span of 14 bases. This CDR3 spans 15 amino acids. Germline V CDR1 and CDR2: SEHNR, FQNEAQ (reference sequence). In nucleotides, the CDR3 is TGTGCCAGCAGCCGGGTCGTCAGGGGGAACACTGAAGCTTTCTTT. It yields the protein CASSRVVRGNTEAFF.

The rearrangement uses TRBV10-3 and TRBJ2-1; no clear D gene. V shed 3 bases and J shed 4 bases, with 7 bases lying between them. The CDR3 consists of 13 residues. CDR1 is ENHRY and CDR2 is SYGVKD in the germline V gene. The CDR3 spells CAISDSGYNEQFF. CDR3 DNA: TGTGCCATCAGTGACTCAGGATACAATGAGCAGTTCTTC.

The chain couples TRBV5-1 to TRBJ2-5; TRBD2 might be the D (5 bases). V was shortened by 0 bases and J by 4 bases, with 7 bases between the two germline ends. CDR3 length equals 13 residues. CDR1 is SGHRS, CDR2 YFSETQ, per germline. CDR3 in DNA: TGCGCCAGCAGCTTGGTTCGGGGAGAGACCCAGTACTTC. As protein: CASSLVRGETQYF.

V and J are TRBV7-9 and TRBJ1-6; D is unclear. CDR3 length equals 16 residues. V was trimmed by 5 bases and J by 7 bases, leaving 18 bases between them. Per the germline V gene, CDR1 is SEHNR and CDR2 is FQNEAQ (reference sequence). The CDR3 DNA follows: TGTGCCAGCAGCCCCTTCGGGGATAGGGTCAATTCACCCCTCCACTTT. Residues: CASSPFGDRVNSPLHF.

This clone has a handful of counts. This chain links TRBV9 with TRBJ2-7; 8 bases map to TRBD1. The CDR3 totals 15 residues. The V gene end was trimmed by 4 bases and the J gene end by 3 bases; junction bases not matched to a gene: 9. The V gene's germline CDR1 is SGDLS and CDR2 YYNGEE. This CDR3 is CASSKTGDVFYEQYF. The CDR3 region has the DNA TGTGCCAGCAGCAAGACAGGGGACGTCTTCTACGAGCAGTACTTC.

The rearrangement uses TRBV6-4 and TRBJ2-1, with TRBD2 matching over 9 bases. CDR3 length: 16 residues. Trimming at V came to 1 base and at J to 4 bases, leaving 5 bases not matched to a gene. Germline loops: CDR1 MRHNA, CDR2 SNTAGT. Here the CDR3 reads CASSDYGAGGYNEQFF. CDR3 DNA sequence: TGTGCCAGCAGTGACTACGGAGCGGGAGGATACAATGAGCAGTTCTTC.

The CDR3 nucleotides are TGTGCCACCAGTGATTCGACCAGCAGGGGGGACACCGGGGAGCTGTTTTTT. This gives the protein CATSDSTSRGDTGELFF. The rearrangement uses TRBV24-1 and TRBJ2-2, with D possibly being TRBD1 (7 bases). V gave up 2 bases and J gave up 3 bases, with 15 bases separating them. The germline CDR1 and CDR2 sequences are KGHDR and SFDVKD. The CDR3 has 17 amino acids.

This chain links TRBV6-5 with TRBJ1-6; TRBD1 aligns across 12 bases. Germline values: CDR1 MNHEY, CDR2 SVGAGI. Trimming cost V 9 bases and J 8 bases; bases outside gene matches: 8. The CDR3 is 15 residues long. The CDR3 sequence is CASLGTGGSDSPLHF. The CDR3 coding sequence is TGTGCCAGTTTGGGGACAGGGGGCTCGGATTCACCCCTCCACTTT.